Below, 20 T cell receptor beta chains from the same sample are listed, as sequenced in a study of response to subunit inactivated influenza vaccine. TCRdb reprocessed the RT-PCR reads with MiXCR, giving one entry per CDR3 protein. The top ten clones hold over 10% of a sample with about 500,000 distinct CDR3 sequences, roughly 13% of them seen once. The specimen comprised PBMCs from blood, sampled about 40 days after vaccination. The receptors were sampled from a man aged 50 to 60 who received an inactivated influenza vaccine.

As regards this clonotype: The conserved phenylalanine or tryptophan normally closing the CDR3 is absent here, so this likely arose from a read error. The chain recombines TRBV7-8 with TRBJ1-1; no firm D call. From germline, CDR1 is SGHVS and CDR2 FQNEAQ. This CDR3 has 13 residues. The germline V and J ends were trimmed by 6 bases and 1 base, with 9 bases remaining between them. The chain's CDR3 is CASRPRPNTEAFL. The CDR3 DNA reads TGTGCCAGCAGGCCGAGGCCGAACACTGAAGCTTTCCTT.

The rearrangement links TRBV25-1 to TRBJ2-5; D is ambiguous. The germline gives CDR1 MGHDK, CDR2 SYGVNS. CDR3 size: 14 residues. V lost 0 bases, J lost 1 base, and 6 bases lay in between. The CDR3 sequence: CASSEYTTQETQYF. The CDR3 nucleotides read TGTGCCAGCAGTGAATATACGACCCAAGAGACCCAGTACTTC.

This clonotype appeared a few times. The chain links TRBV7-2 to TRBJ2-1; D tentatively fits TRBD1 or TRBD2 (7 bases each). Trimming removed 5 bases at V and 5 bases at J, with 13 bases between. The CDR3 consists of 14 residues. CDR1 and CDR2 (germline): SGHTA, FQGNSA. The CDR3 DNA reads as TGTGCCAGCAGCACGCAGGGGGGGGACAATGAGCAGTTCTTC. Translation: CASSTQGGDNEQFF. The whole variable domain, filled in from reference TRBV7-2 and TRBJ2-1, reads GAGVSQSPSNKVTEKGKDVELRCDPISGHTALYWYRQSLGQGLEFLIYFQGNSAPDKSGLPSDRFSAERTGGSVSTLTIQRTQQEDSAVYLCASSTQGGDNEQFFGPGTRLTVL.

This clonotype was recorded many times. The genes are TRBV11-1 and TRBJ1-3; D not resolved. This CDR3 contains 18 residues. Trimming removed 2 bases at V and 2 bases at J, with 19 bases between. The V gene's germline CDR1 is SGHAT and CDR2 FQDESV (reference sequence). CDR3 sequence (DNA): TGTGCCAGCAGCTTATCGCCAGAACCTTTAAGGACTGGAAACACCATATATTTT. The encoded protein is CASSLSPEPLRTGNTIYF. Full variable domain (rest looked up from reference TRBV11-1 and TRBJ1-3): EAEVAQSPRYKITEKSQAVAFWCDPISGHATLYWYRQILGQGPELLVQFQDESVVDDSQLPKDRFSAERLKGVDSTLKIQPAELGDSAMYLCASSLSPEPLRTGNTIYFGEGSWLTVV.

CDR3 DNA: TGTGCCAGCAGCTTAGGGACGGCGGGGGACTACAATGAGCAGTTCTTC. Translation gives CASSLGTAGDYNEQFF. This chain joins TRBV7-6 and TRBJ2-1; TRBD2 matches 7 bases. Looked up from germline, CDR1 is SGHVS and CDR2 is FNYEAQ. The CDR3 extends over 16 amino acids. The junction had 6 bases not matched to a gene; V was cut back by 1 base and J by 3 bases.

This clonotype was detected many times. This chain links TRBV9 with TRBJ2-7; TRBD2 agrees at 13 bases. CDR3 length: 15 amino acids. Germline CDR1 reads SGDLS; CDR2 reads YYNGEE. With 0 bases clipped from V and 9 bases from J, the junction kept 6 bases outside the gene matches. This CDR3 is CASSVDGTSGNWQYF. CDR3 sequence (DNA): TGTGCCAGCAGCGTAGATGGGACTAGCGGGAATTGGCAGTACTTC.

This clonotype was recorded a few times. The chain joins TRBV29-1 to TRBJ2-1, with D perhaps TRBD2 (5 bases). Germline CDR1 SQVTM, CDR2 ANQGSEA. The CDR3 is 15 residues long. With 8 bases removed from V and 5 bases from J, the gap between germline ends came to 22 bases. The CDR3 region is CSTNRAPRGHNEQFF. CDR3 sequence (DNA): TGCAGCACAAACCGGGCTCCCCGAGGGCACAATGAGCAGTTCTTC.

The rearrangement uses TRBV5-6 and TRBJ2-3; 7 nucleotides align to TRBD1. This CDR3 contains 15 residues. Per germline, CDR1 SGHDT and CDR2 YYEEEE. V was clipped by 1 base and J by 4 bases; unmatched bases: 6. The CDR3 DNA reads TGTGCCAGCAGCTTGAAGGGGGCTGGGGCAGATACGCAGTATTTT. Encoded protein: CASSLKGAGADTQYF.

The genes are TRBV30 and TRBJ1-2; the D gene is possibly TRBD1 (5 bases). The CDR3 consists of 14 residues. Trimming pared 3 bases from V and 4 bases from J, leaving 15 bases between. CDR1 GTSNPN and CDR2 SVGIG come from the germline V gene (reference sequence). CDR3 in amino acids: CAWSDSWGSYGYTF. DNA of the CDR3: TGTGCCTGGAGCGACTCTTGGGGCAGCTATGGCTACACCTTC.

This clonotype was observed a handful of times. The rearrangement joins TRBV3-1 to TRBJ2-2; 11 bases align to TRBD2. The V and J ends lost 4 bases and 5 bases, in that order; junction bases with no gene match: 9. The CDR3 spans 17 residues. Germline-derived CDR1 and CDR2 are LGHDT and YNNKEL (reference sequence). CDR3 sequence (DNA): TGTGCCAGCAGCCTCTATACTAGCGGGAGCGGGACCGGGGAGCTGTTTTTT. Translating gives CASSLYTSGSGTGELFF.

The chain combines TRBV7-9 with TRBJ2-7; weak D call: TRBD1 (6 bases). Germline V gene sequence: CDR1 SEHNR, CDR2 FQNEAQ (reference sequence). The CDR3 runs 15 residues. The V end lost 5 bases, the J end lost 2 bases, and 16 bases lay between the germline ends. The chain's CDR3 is CASSPEEGHPYEQYF. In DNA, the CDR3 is TGTGCCAGCAGCCCCGAAGAGGGACACCCCTACGAGCAGTACTTC.

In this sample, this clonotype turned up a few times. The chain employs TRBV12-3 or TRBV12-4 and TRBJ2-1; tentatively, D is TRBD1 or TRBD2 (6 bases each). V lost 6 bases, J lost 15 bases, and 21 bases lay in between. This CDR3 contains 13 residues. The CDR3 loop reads CASSVTGRGVLFF. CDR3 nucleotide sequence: TGTGCCAGCAGCGTGACGGGTAGGGGGGTCTTGTTCTTC.

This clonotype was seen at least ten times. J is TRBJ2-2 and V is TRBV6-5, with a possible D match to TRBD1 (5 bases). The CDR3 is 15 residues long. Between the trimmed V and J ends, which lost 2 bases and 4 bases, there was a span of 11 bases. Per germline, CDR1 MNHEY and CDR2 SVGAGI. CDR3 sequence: CASSYGEGATGELFF. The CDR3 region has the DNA TGTGCCAGCAGTTACGGCGAAGGGGCCACCGGGGAGCTGTTTTTT.

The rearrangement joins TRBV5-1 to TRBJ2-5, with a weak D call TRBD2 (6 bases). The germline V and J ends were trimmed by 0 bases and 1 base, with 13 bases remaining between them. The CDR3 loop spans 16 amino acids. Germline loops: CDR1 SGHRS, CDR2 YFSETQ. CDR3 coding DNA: TGCGCCAGCAGCTTGGGAGGCCTCGGGGGCCAAGAGACCCAGTACTTC. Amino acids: CASSLGGLGGQETQYF.

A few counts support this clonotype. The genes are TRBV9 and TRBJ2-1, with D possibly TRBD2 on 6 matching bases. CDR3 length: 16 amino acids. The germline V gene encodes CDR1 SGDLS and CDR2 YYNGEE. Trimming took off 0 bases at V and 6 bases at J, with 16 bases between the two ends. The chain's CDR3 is CASSVGYAGTFNEQFF. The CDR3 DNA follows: TGTGCCAGCAGCGTAGGTTATGCGGGAACCTTCAATGAGCAGTTCTTC.

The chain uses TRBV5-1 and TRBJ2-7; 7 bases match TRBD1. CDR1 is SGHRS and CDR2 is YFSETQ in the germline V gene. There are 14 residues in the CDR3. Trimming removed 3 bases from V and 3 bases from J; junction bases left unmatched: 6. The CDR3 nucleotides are TGCGCCAGCAGCTGGAACAGGGGTTACTACGAGCAGTACTTC. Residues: CASSWNRGYYEQYF.

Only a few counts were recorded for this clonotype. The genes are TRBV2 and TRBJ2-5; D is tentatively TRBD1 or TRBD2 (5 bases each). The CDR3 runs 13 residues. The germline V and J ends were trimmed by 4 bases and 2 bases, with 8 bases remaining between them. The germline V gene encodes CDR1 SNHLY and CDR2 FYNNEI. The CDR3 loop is CASSVGRQETQYF. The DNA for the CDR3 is TGTGCCAGCAGTGTGGGACGGCAAGAGACCCAGTACTTC.

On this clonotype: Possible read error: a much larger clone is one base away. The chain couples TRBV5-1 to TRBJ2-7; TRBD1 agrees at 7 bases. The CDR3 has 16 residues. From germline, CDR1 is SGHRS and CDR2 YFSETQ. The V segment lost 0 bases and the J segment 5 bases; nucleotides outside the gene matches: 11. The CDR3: CASSLEPGQWAHEQYF. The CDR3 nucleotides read TGCGCCAGCAGCTTGGAACCGGGACAGTGGGCACACGAGCAGTACTTC.

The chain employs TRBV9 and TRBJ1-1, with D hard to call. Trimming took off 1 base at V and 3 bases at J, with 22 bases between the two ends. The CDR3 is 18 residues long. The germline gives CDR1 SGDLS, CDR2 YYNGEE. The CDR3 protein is CASSVYPAFTSGHTEAFF. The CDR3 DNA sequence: TGTGCCAGCAGCGTATACCCAGCCTTTACCTCCGGACACACTGAAGCTTTCTTT.

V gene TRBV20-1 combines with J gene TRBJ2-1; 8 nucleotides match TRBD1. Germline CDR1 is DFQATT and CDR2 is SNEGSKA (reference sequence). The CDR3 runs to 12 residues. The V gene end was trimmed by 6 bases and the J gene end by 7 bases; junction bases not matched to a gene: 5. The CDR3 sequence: CSADRGRNEQFF. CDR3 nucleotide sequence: TGCAGTGCAGACAGGGGACGTAATGAGCAGTTCTTC.